Listed below are T cell receptor beta chains from one sample, sequenced in a study of T-cell reconstitution after alpha-beta-depleted transplantation in children. Each CDR3 protein gets one entry after TCRdb re-called the PCR reads with MiXCR. The sample includes under 750,000 distinct CDR3 sequences, 23% seen only once; the top ten take roughly 13%. Sequencing used PBMCs, mostly from graft donor cells, obtained 360 days after TCRalphabeta/CD19-depleted stem cell transplant. These receptors were collected from a boy in the first two years of life who had a stem cell transplant for acute myeloid leukemia, so the T cells may come from the graft donor. CDR3s include the opening cysteine and the closing phenylalanine or tryptophan. Fields, in order: CDR3 protein, V gene.

cdr3_aa: CASSLGATIQSPQETQYF
v_call: TRBV7-2

cdr3_aa: CATSVLGTSSYNEQFF
v_call: TRBV24-1

cdr3_aa: CASSPHRGQYNEQFF
v_call: TRBV7-3

cdr3_aa: CASSSPGHSYNEQFF
v_call: TRBV6-5

cdr3_aa: CASSWMATRGTDTQYF
v_call: TRBV7-9

cdr3_aa: CSVDTLRGPAETQYF
v_call: TRBV29-1

cdr3_aa: CASSYEGLETQYF
v_call: TRBV6-5

cdr3_aa: CASSLWTNGGNQPQHF
v_call: TRBV5-6

cdr3_aa: CASRVAGNNEQFF
v_call: TRBV12-3/TRBV12-4

cdr3_aa: CASSQDPRQDNSPLHF
v_call: TRBV4-2

cdr3_aa: CASSRNTSPSNEQFF
v_call: TRBV5-1

cdr3_aa: CASIGLGAQETQYF
v_call: TRBV28

cdr3_aa: CASSPKRGGLLTRGTSANEQFF
v_call: TRBV6-2/TRBV6-3

cdr3_aa: CASTPVGPPTDTQYF
v_call: TRBV3-1

cdr3_aa: CSANLAGRLSNQPQHF
v_call: TRBV20-1

cdr3_aa: CASGPGQPEKLFF
v_call: TRBV3-1

cdr3_aa: CSVELGGFRNTEAFF
v_call: TRBV29-1

cdr3_aa: CASSYGLSQFF
v_call: TRBV6-2/TRBV6-3

cdr3_aa: CASSQGRAGNTDTQYF
v_call: TRBV3-1

cdr3_aa: CASSLLISSANSYNEQFF
v_call: TRBV11-2

cdr3_aa: CASSENRGSEKLFF
v_call: TRBV6-1

cdr3_aa: CSVRGGALTDTQYF
v_call: TRBV29-1

cdr3_aa: CATQTTRPNTGELFF
v_call: TRBV24-1

cdr3_aa: CASSLAHVIYNEQFF
v_call: TRBV5-1

cdr3_aa: CASSQDDGLAGDNEQFF
v_call: TRBV4-3

cdr3_aa: CSANGLQGGTEKLFF
v_call: TRBV20-1

cdr3_aa: CASSSSGSSGNTIYF
v_call: TRBV7-2

cdr3_aa: CASSRDRGLETQYF
v_call: TRBV7-2

cdr3_aa: CASSSDRTQETQYF
v_call: TRBV5-1

cdr3_aa: CSARGTRYEQFF
v_call: TRBV20-1

cdr3_aa: CASSYVTRTAGQGNGYTF
v_call: TRBV6-5

cdr3_aa: CRPRTDFYGYTF
v_call: TRBV20-1

cdr3_aa: CASSPPGTTDTQYF
v_call: TRBV18

cdr3_aa: CASSFGPENSPLHF
v_call: TRBV5-1

cdr3_aa: CASSQDTPYEQYF
v_call: TRBV12-3/TRBV12-4

cdr3_aa: CASNLGGVGETQYF
v_call: TRBV6-1

cdr3_aa: CASSPPDRALSF
v_call: TRBV7-9

cdr3_aa: CASSAIPGQIINSPLHF
v_call: TRBV7-2

cdr3_aa: CASSLRSQTDTQYF
v_call: TRBV27

cdr3_aa: CATSDLTGGEQYF
v_call: TRBV24-1

cdr3_aa: CATRSGVHQPQHF
v_call: TRBV6-1

cdr3_aa: CSASPRVLGANVLTF
v_call: TRBV20-1

cdr3_aa: CASSLGGWIYDMNTEAFF
v_call: TRBV11-2

cdr3_aa: CSAVRPGSNEQFF
v_call: TRBV20-1

cdr3_aa: CSAIRTSGGPRYEQYF
v_call: TRBV20-1

cdr3_aa: CATSRGRDRSYEQYF
v_call: TRBV15

cdr3_aa: CASSYIGGLNEQFF
v_call: TRBV6-2/TRBV6-3

cdr3_aa: CASSYETNTGELFF
v_call: TRBV27

cdr3_aa: CAGGTEAFF
v_call: TRBV7-9

cdr3_aa: CSASRKKRRTDTQYF
v_call: TRBV20-1

cdr3_aa: CAWSESWDRSYEQYF
v_call: TRBV30

cdr3_aa: CATSRDTRKGPSGYEQYF
v_call: TRBV15

cdr3_aa: CASSLGGSHGTDTQYF
v_call: TRBV7-2

cdr3_aa: CASSRDRHYNEQFF
v_call: TRBV4-3

cdr3_aa: CAISMGNRGGNTEAFF
v_call: TRBV10-3

cdr3_aa: CSGDWQPNEQFF
v_call: TRBV29-1

cdr3_aa: CASSRRPGTGPYNEQFF
v_call: TRBV7-7

cdr3_aa: CASSPGSVANEKLFF
v_call: TRBV6-1

cdr3_aa: CASSLERSYNEQFF
v_call: TRBV7-2

cdr3_aa: CAINLQGETENTIYF
v_call: TRBV10-3